The rows below give T cell receptor beta chains drawn from one sample of a study of cytomegalovirus exposure and HLA in healthy donors. Measured with immunoSEQ multiplex PCR; TCRdb has only the in-frame clones, and not every one. Found here are about 200,000 clones, 86% of them singletons; the top ten hold roughly 1.5%. Specimen: PBMCs. The receptors come from a young woman in good health and CMV-seronegative. Each CDR3 is given without its conserved first and last residue. Size is omitted from some rows. Given values are once, few, many or a class for expanded clones.

V: TRBV30
size: .
length: 10
CDR3: AWSVKGDTQY

V: TRBV2
size: .
length: 13
CDR3: ASSTHRGENSPLH

V: TRBV4-1
size: .
length: 13
CDR3: ASSQDRGANEKLF

V: TRBV6-5
size: few
length: 10
CDR3: ASTDSARSLY

V: TRBV6-1
size: .
length: 15
CDR3: ASSEALGQQQDSPLH

V: TRBV2
size: .
length: 15
CDR3: ASSVGQGRGGANVLT

V: TRBV4-1
size: .
length: 11
CDR3: ASSRIGQGVPY

V: TRBV19
size: .
length: 13
CDR3: ASRDGTGMFQPQH

V: TRBV27
size: .
length: 10
CDR3: ASSHRGGALW

V: TRBV5-1
size: .
length: 12
CDR3: ASTVDRGRTEAF